This T cell receptor (beta chain) was profiled in a study of blood T cell repertoires in COVID-19. Assay used: immunoSEQ multiplex PCR; TCRdb lists only in-frame clones, some missing. The data hold 180,000 or so clones, with around 86% observed a single time. Trimming removed 7 bases from V and 2 bases from J, with 14 bases in between. CDR3 length: 13 amino acids. CDR1 and CDR2 from the germline V gene are SQVTM and ANQGSEA. The table lists this clone with a count of one. This TCR was sampled from an elderly woman in a cohort sampled during active or convalescent COVID-19. Sequences were obtained from peripheral blood. The J gene is TRBJ1-1, the V gene TRBV29-1; D is unclear. For the CDR3, the DNA is TGCAGCGCCCAGCGGGCAGTCAACACTGAAGCTTTCTTT. Translating gives CSAQRAVNTEAFF.